The source of this TCR beta chain is a study of memory CD4+ T cells and cytomegalovirus serostatus. A single count supports this clone. The target antigen is unknown. The V end lost 5 bases, the J end lost 5 bases, and 15 bases lay between the germline ends. The CDR3 is 14 residues long. Germline assignment: CDR1 SEHNR and CDR2 FQNEAQ (reference sequence). The sort gate was single viable CD3+CD4+CD8-CD45RO+ cells for memory CD4+ T cells. Notes on the study in general: 67 of 164 known CMV-associated TCRbeta sequences appeared in CD4+ memory.

Authors' methods: After removing out-of-frame reads, approximately 2.2 million distinct TCRbeta sequences remained. The assay was immunoSEQ multiplex PCR, and TCRdb's table has in-frame clones only and misses some. D and trimming were read from the DNA, whereas the V and J calls and clone size are those reported in that table. The data show roughly 39,000 clones, 60% to 85% seen once. The chain recombines TRBV7-9 with TRBJ2-5; TRBD2 is a possible D gene (6 bases). The sequencing sample was made of memory CD4+ T cells from blood. This clonotype was obtained from an adult in good health and CMV-seronegative. CDR3 coding DNA: TGTGCCAGCAGCCGCGTTCCTGGGGGGGAGACCCAGTACTTC. Its protein product is CASSRVPGGETQYF.